One and the same sample provided the 8 T cell receptor beta chains below, sequenced in a study of blood T cell repertoires in COVID-19. Here immunoSEQ multiplex PCR was the method, and the copy in TCRdb shows in-frame clones only, minus some. The data contain about 230,000 clones, roughly nine tenths of them singletons. Sequenced material: PBMCs or T cells enriched from blood (not recorded which). These receptors originate from a woman aged 50 to 65 in a cohort exposed to, infected with or recovered from COVID-19 (not recorded which).

The rearrangement joins TRBV19 to TRBJ2-3, with D tentatively TRBD1 (6 bases). This CDR3 comprises 15 residues. Between the trimmed V and J ends, which lost 3 bases and 4 bases, there was a span of 14 bases. Germline CDR1 and CDR2: LNHDA and SQIVND (reference sequence). CDR3 sequence reads: CASSMGGGVADTQYF. As DNA, the CDR3 is TGTGCCAGTAGTATGGGTGGGGGCGTCGCAGATACGCAGTATTTT.

The rearrangement uses TRBV12-3 or TRBV12-4 and TRBJ2-4; 7 bases map to TRBD1. This CDR3 contains 13 residues. J gave up 8 bases and V 6 bases, and 7 bases lay outside the gene matches. CDR3 region: CASSRLQGDIQYF. CDR3 nucleotides: TGTGCCAGCAGCAGGCTGCAGGGGGACATTCAGTACTTC.

This clone was observed a single time. V is TRBV4-1 and J is TRBJ1-2; D might be TRBD1 (6 bases). The V and J ends lost 1 base and 4 bases respectively, with 25 bases between them. This CDR3 has 19 residues. Germline CDR1 and CDR2: MGHRA and YSYEKL. CDR3 nucleotide sequence: TGCGCCAGCAGCCAAGTAAGTCCGGGACAACTCATCAGGGGCTATGGCTACACCTTC. Translation gives CASSQVSPGQLIRGYGYTF.

The chain is built from TRBV11-2 and TRBJ2-2; the match to TRBD1 covers 11 bases. The CDR3 has 16 residues. The trim removed 5 bases at V and 4 bases at J, leaving 6 bases unmatched. Germline CDR1 SGHAT, CDR2 FQNNGV. For the CDR3, the DNA is TGTGCCAGCAGCGATGGGGACAGGGGGATCACCGGGGAGCTGTTTTTT. Translating gives CASSDGDRGITGELFF.

This clone has more than one count but fewer than ten. The CDR3 nucleotides are TGTGCCAGCAGTTCTGCTGGGACAGGGGCATCCTACGAGCAGTACTTC. Translation: CASSSAGTGASYEQYF. This chain uses TRBV28 with TRBJ2-7; 10 positions match TRBD1. CDR3 size: 16 residues. CDR1 is MDHEN, CDR2 SYDVKM, per germline. V trimming: 4 bases; J trimming: 1 base; junction bases outside the gene matches: 7.

The V gene is TRBV12-3 or TRBV12-4, the J gene TRBJ1-2, with a tentative D call TRBD1 (6 bases). Trimming cost V 5 bases and J 8 bases, with 12 bases left between them. The CDR3 loop spans 12 amino acids. For the CDR3, the DNA is TGTGCCAGCAGTCCACAGGGATTCGGCTACACCTTC. This translates into CASSPQGFGYTF.

This clone appeared a single time. This sequence joins TRBV9 and TRBJ1-4; D perhaps matches TRBD1 (5 bases). Germline assignment: CDR1 SGDLS and CDR2 YYNGEE. The CDR3 is 14 residues long. Deletions cut 4 bases from V and 4 bases from J, with 11 bases between. CDR3 coding DNA: TGTGCCAGCAGCACACAGGCGATTAATGAAAAACTGTTTTTT. This gives the protein CASSTQAINEKLFF. The full variable domain, with the rest looked up from reference TRBV9 and TRBJ1-4, is DSGVTQTPKHLITATGQRVTLRCSPRSGDLSVYWYQQSLDQGLQFLIQYYNGEERAKGNILERFSAQQFPDLHSELNLSSLELGDSALYFCASSTQAINEKLFFGSGTQLSVL.

This chain joins TRBV28 and TRBJ1-5; maybe TRBD1 (5 bases). This CDR3 has 17 amino acids. Germline V gene data show CDR1 as MDHEN and CDR2 as SYDVKM. Trimming took off 6 bases at V and 0 bases at J, with 18 bases between the two ends. CDR3: CASRSTQTVYSNQPQHF. The CDR3 bases are TGTGCCAGCAGATCCACACAGACAGTTTATAGCAATCAGCCCCAGCATTTT.